Detailed here is one T cell receptor beta chain. The antigen is not known. The record originates from a study of cytomegalovirus exposure and HLA in healthy donors. Study in general: Some 180 million T cells yielded 90 million to 130 million unique TCR beta sequences in earlier analysis. Overall study findings and caveats: Association of 16,951 TCR beta sequences with HLA alleles was found at 0.05 false discovery rate in a later analysis. When analyzed later, a missense DCLRE1C variant was found to be linked to TCR beta V- and J-gene trimming.

Primers included in the PCR were 60 Vbeta and 13 Jbeta primers. TCRdb keeps only in-frame clones here, not all; method: immunoSEQ multiplex PCR. This table holds some 56,000 clones, approximately 80% found once. The V gene lost 0 bases and the J gene lost 5 bases, with 15 bases spanning the gap. CDR3 length: 16 residues. CDR1 LNHNV and CDR2 YYDKDF come from the germline V gene (reference sequence). Specimen: PBMCs. The receptor's source is a human donor in good health. The chain carries TRBV15 and TRBJ2-3; tentative D call: TRBD2 (6 bases). The CDR3 is CATSRERDSNRDTQYF. CDR3 bases: TGTGCCACCAGCAGAGAGCGGGACTCGAATCGAGATACGCAGTATTTT.